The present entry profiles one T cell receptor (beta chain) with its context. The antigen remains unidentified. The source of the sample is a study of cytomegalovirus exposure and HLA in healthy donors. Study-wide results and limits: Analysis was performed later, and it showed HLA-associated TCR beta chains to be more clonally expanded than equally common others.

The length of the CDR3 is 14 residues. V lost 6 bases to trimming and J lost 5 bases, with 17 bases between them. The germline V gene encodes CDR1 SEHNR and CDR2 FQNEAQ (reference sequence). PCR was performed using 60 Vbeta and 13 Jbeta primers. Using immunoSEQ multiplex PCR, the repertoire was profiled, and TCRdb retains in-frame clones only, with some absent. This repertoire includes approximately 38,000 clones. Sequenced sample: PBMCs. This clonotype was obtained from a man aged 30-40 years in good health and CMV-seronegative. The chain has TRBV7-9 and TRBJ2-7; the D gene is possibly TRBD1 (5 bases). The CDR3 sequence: CASRDTKKVHEQYF. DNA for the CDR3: TGTGCCAGCAGGGACACTAAAAAAGTCCACGAGCAGTACTTC. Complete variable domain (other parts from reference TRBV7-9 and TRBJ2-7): DTGVSQNPRHKITKRGQNVTFRCDPISEHNRLYWYRQTLGQGPEFLTYFQNEAQLEKSRLLSDRFSAERPKGSFSTLEIQRTEQGDSAMYLCASRDTKKVHEQYFGPGTRLTVT.